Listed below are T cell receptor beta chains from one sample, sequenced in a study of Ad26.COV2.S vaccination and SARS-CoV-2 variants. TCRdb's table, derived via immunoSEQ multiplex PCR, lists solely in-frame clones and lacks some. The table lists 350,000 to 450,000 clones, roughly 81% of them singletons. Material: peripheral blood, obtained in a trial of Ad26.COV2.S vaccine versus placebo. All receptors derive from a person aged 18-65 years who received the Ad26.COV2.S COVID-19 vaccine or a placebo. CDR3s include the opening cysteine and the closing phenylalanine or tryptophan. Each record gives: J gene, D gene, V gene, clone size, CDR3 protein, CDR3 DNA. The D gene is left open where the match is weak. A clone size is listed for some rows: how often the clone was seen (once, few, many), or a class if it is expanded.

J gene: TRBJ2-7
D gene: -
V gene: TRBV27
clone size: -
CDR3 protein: CASSLRGRYNEQYF
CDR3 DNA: TGTGCCAGCAGTTTACGAGGGAGGTACAACGAGCAGTACTTC

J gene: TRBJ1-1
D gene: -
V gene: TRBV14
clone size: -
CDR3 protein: CASSPEGIGEAFF
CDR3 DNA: TGTGCCAGCAGCCCCGAGGGGATCGGTGAAGCTTTCTTT

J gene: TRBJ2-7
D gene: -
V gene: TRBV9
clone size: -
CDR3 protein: CASSVVGYGEQYF
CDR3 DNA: TGTGCCAGCAGCGTAGTCGGATATGGCGAGCAGTACTTC

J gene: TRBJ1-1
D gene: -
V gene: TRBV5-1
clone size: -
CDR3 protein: CASSLRRNTEAFF
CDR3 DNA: TGCGCCAGCAGCTTGCGAAGGAACACTGAAGCTTTCTTT

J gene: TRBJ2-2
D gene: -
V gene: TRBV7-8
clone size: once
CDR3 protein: CASSLDMGELFF
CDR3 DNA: TGTGCCAGCAGCTTAGATATGGGGGAGCTGTTTTTT

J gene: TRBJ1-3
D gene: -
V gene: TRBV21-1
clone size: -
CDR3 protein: CASSKDKDRDQGALSGNTIYF
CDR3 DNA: TGTGCCAGCAGCAAAGACAAGGACAGGGACCAGGGGGCCCTCTCTGGAAACACCATATATTTT

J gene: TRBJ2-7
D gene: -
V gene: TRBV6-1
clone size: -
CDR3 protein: CASSDNSEQYF
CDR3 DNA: TGTGCCAGCAGTGACAACTCGGAGCAGTACTTC

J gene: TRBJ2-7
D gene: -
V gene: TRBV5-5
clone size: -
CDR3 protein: CASSLSGQTSYEQYF
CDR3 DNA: TGTGCCAGCAGCTTGTCAGGACAGACCTCCTACGAGCAGTACTTC

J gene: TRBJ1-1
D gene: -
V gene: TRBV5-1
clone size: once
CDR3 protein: CASSLGDTGVNTEAFF
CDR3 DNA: TGCGCCAGCAGCTTGGGCGATACGGGCGTTAACACTGAAGCTTTCTTT

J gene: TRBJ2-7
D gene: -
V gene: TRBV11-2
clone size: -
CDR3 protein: CASSLVGQATTYEQYF
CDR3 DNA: TGTGCCAGCAGCTTAGTAGGGCAGGCGACAACCTACGAGCAGTACTTC

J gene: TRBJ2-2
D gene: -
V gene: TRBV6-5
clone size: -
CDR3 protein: CASSYGVTQNTGELFF
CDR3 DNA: TGTGCCAGCAGTTACGGTGTGACTCAGAACACCGGGGAGCTGTTTTTT

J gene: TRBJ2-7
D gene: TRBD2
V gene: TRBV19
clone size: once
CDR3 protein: CASRYPGLAGEFYEQYF
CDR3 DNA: TGTGCCAGTAGATATCCGGGACTAGCGGGGGAATTCTACGAGCAGTACTTC

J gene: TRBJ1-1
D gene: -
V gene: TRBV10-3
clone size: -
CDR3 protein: CAISESAGVAEAFF
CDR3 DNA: TGTGCCATCAGTGAGTCAGCAGGGGTCGCTGAAGCTTTCTTT

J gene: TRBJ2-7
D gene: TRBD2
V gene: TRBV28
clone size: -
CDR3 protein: CASSPWTSGSINEQYF
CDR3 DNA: TGTGCCAGCAGCCCATGGACTAGCGGGAGTATCAACGAGCAGTACTTC

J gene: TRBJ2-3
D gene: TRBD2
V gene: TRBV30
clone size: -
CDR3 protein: CAWSVRGGDTQYF
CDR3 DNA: TGTGCCTGGAGTGTGCGGGGGGGAGATACGCAGTATTTT

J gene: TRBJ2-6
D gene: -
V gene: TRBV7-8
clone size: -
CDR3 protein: CASMQGGVANVLTF
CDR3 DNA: TGTGCCAGCATGCAAGGGGGGGTGGCCAACGTCCTGACTTTC